These 32 T cell receptor beta chains were all obtained from the same sample, sequenced in a study of T cells in Graves' hyperthyroidism and ophthalmopathy. TCR beta CDR3 regions were amplified from RNA transcripts. The HTBI primer set drove a first-round RT-PCR of the TCR CDR3. TCRdb ran MiXCR on the multiplex PCR reads and lists one entry per CDR3 protein. The sample contains approximately 510,000 distinct CDR3 sequences, around 20% of which appear only once. Sequencing was done on a sample of blood. The source is a man between 18 and 29 years old with Graves' hyperthyroidism.

This chain uses TRBV20-1 with TRBJ2-7; tentatively, D is TRBD2 (5 bases). Trimming removed 5 bases at V and 6 bases at J, with 17 bases between. Germline CDR1 reads DFQATT; CDR2 reads SNEGSKA (reference sequence). This CDR3 contains 13 residues. The DNA of the CDR3 is TGCAGTGCTCCGGACTTCTCCCGGGGCGAGCAGTACTTC. Its protein is CSAPDFSRGEQYF.

This chain uses TRBV2 with TRBJ2-7, with D hard to call. This CDR3 spans 12 amino acids. The V gene's germline CDR1 is SNHLY and CDR2 FYNNEI. V was cut by 2 bases and J by 7 bases, with 9 bases left in between. CDR3 nucleotide sequence: TGTGCCAGCAGTGAATTGAGAGCTGAGCAGTACTTC. Its translation is CASSELRAEQYF.

This clonotype was recorded at least ten times. This rearrangement joins TRBV19 to TRBJ1-1; 10 positions agree with TRBD1. From germline, CDR1 is LNHDA and CDR2 SQIVND (reference sequence). V shed 3 bases and J 4 bases; nucleotides not matched to a gene: 2. CDR3 size: 14 residues. In DNA form, the CDR3 reads TGTGCCAGTAGTATGGGACAGGGGACCACTGAAGCTTTCTTT. This translates into CASSMGQGTTEAFF.

Many counts were recorded for this clonotype. The chain joins TRBV9 to TRBJ2-5; TRBD1 matches at 8 bases. This CDR3 spans 14 amino acids. The germline V gene has CDR1 SGDLS and CDR2 YYNGEE. V was pared by 3 bases and J by 2 bases, with 3 bases of the junction left unmatched. The DNA of the CDR3 is TGTGCCAGCAGCGCGACAGGGGTTCAAGAGACCCAGTACTTC. Translated: CASSATGVQETQYF. The full variable domain, with the rest looked up from reference TRBV9 and TRBJ2-5, is DSGVTQTPKHLITATGQRVTLRCSPRSGDLSVYWYQQSLDQGLQFLIQYYNGEERAKGNILERFSAQQFPDLHSELNLSSLELGDSALYFCASSATGVQETQYFGPGTRLLVL.

At least ten counts were recorded for this clonotype. The chain recombines TRBV15 with TRBJ1-5; no clear D gene. Trimming removed 3 bases at V and 4 bases at J, with 13 bases between. The CDR3 is made up of 15 amino acids. Germline V gene data show CDR1 as LNHNV and CDR2 as YYDKDF (reference sequence). The CDR3 sequence is CATSSGFFSNQPQHF. DNA for the CDR3: TGTGCCACCAGCAGTGGGTTTTTCTCAAATCAGCCCCAGCATTTT.

The V gene is TRBV2, the J gene TRBJ2-7, with 7 bases lining up with TRBD2. The V and J ends lost 5 bases and 4 bases, in that order; junction bases with no gene match: 11. The CDR3 has 15 residues. CDR1 is SNHLY and CDR2 is FYNNEI in the germline V gene. In DNA form, the CDR3 reads TGTGCCAGCAGTAGATCCGGGGGAGGGAAATACGAGCAGTACTTC. This encodes CASSRSGGGKYEQYF.

This clonotype was detected a few times. The chain combines TRBV20-1 with TRBJ1-1, with 7 bases that match TRBD1. The germline V gene has CDR1 DFQATT and CDR2 SNEGSKA (reference sequence). V shed 5 bases, J shed 2 bases, and the junction held 5 bases outside the gene matches. The CDR3 length is 13 residues. The DNA of the CDR3 is TGCAGTGCTCCTCGGACAGGTAACACTGAAGCTTTCTTT. Translated, it gives CSAPRTGNTEAFF.

This clonotype was recorded at least ten times. CDR3 nucleotides: TGTGCCAGCAGTTTAAAGGGATACGGCTACGAGCAGTACTTC. This encodes CASSLKGYGYEQYF. The chain links TRBV28 to TRBJ2-7; no clear D gene. Trimming pared 2 bases from V and 3 bases from J, leaving 11 bases between. CDR1 and CDR2 from the germline V gene are MDHEN and SYDVKM. The CDR3 sequence is 14 residues long.

The genes are TRBV19 and TRBJ2-1; D is possibly TRBD2 (6 bases). This CDR3 is 13 amino acids long. Trimming took 3 bases from V and 8 from J, leaving 11 bases between them. Germline V gene lookup returns CDR1 LNHDA and CDR2 SQIVND (reference sequence). The CDR3 sequence is CASSIGGRDEQFF. Written as DNA, the CDR3 is TGTGCCAGTAGTATCGGGGGTCGGGATGAGCAGTTCTTC.

This clonotype was counted a few times. The rearrangement joins TRBV5-6 to TRBJ1-5, with unresolved D. Germline V lookup: CDR1 SGHDT, CDR2 YYEEEE. V was clipped by 3 bases and J by 4 bases, with 11 bases between them. The CDR3 contains 14 residues. The CDR3, as DNA: TGTGCCAGCAGCTGCCCCCGTAGGAATCAGCCCCAGCATTTT. Protein product: CASSCPRRNQPQHF.

This clonotype was recorded many times. The chain recombines TRBV12-3 or TRBV12-4 with TRBJ2-2; D unresolved. CDR3 length: 12 residues. Trimming left V 6 bases short and J 9 bases short, with 11 bases between. The DNA of the CDR3 is TGTGCCAGCAGCCCGTACCGCCGGGAGCTGTTTTTT. This sequence encodes CASSPYRRELFF.

A few counts support this clonotype. This chain uses TRBV6-1 with TRBJ2-7; a weak D match, TRBD1 (5 bases). Germline CDR1 is MNHNS and CDR2 is SASEGT. The length of the CDR3 is 13 residues. Trimming cost V 6 bases and J 0 bases, with 9 bases left between them. The CDR3 bases are TGTGCCAGCAGGCTGGACACCTCCTACGAGCAGTACTTC. Amino acids: CASRLDTSYEQYF.

In the case of this clonotype: An end of the junction differs from the germline gene, which may be a read error. CDR3 in amino acids: CSALTVMNSEAFF. The CDR3 nucleotides are TGCAGCGCTTTGACAGTCATGAACTCTGAAGCTTTCTTT. The chain combines TRBV29-1 with TRBJ1-1; TRBD1 is a possible D gene (5 bases). CDR1 is SQVTM and CDR2 is ANQGSEA in the germline V gene. The CDR3 has 13 amino acids.

The V gene is TRBV4-3, the J gene TRBJ2-5, with 11 bases matching TRBD2. Germline trimming cut 1 base from V and 5 bases from J; bases unmatched to any gene: 15. The germline V gene has CDR1 LGHNA and CDR2 YSLEER. The CDR3 runs to 19 residues. DNA of the CDR3: TGCGCCAGCAGCCAAGGCAGGGTAGCGGGGGGGATCTCCGGGGAGACCCAGTACTTC. It translates to CASSQGRVAGGISGETQYF.

This clonotype was seen only once. The J gene is TRBJ1-2, the V gene TRBV29-1; D is ambiguous. Trimming removed 3 bases from V and 5 bases from J, with 16 bases in between. The CDR3 contains 14 residues. Germline-derived CDR1 and CDR2 are SQVTM and ANQGSEA. In nucleotides, the CDR3 is TGCAGCGTTGAGGACGACTATTTAGCTTATGGCTACACCTTC. It specifies CSVEDDYLAYGYTF.

This clonotype was counted only a few times. A much larger clone sits a single nucleotide away, making a read error possible. The rearrangement uses TRBV2 and TRBJ2-2, with 8 bases identical to TRBD2. CDR1 SNHLY and CDR2 FYNNEI come from the germline V gene. With V trimmed by 6 bases and J by 1 base, 4 bases remained unmatched. The CDR3 spans 15 residues. The CDR3 bases are TGTGCCAGCAGGAAAAGCGGGGGGAACACCGGGGAGCTGTTTTTT. This translates into CASRKSGGNTGELFF.

This clonotype was counted between two and nine times. The chain links TRBV19 to TRBJ1-3; a possible D gene is TRBD1 (6 bases). Germline CDR1 LNHDA, CDR2 SQIVND (reference sequence). V lost 5 bases and J 4 bases, leaving 15 bases between the germline ends. The CDR3 sequence is 15 residues long. The CDR3 reads CASSWDISSGNTIYF. The CDR3 DNA is TGTGCCAGTAGTTGGGACATCTCGTCAGGAAACACCATATATTTT. The complete variable domain, with remaining parts taken from reference TRBV19 and TRBJ1-3, reads DGGITQSPKYLFRKEGQNVTLSCEQNLNHDAMYWYRQDPGQGLRLIYYSQIVNDFQKGDIAEGYSVSREKKESFPLTVTSAQKNPTAFYLCASSWDISSGNTIYFGEGSWLTVV.

This clonotype came up many times. The chain has TRBV30 and TRBJ1-1; no clear D gene. Germline CDR1 and CDR2: GTSNPN and SVGIG (reference sequence). Trimming removed 0 bases at V and 6 bases at J, with 8 bases between. This CDR3 region has 12 residues. The CDR3 DNA is TGTGCCTGGAGTGTCGACGGGCCTGAAGCTTTCTTT. It is translated as CAWSVDGPEAFF.

This clonotype showed up many times. DNA for the CDR3: TGTGCCAGCAGCTTAGAAGCAGGCCACTATGGCTACACCTTC. Protein: CASSLEAGHYGYTF. The chain has TRBV7-8 and TRBJ1-2, with D hard to call. V was cut by 1 base and J by 3 bases, with 9 bases left in between. Germline V gene lookup returns CDR1 SGHVS and CDR2 FQNEAQ. This CDR3 contains 14 residues.

The chain employs TRBV12-3 or TRBV12-4 and TRBJ1-5, with D possibly being TRBD1 (6 bases). The V gene lost 4 bases and the J gene lost 7 bases, with 17 bases spanning the gap. The CDR3 length is 15 residues. This CDR3 reads CASSSVQGYGQPQHF. CDR3 sequence (DNA): TGTGCCAGCAGTTCTGTACAGGGTTACGGACAGCCCCAGCATTTT.

This clonotype has a handful of counts. The chain links TRBV28 to TRBJ2-4; 9 bases fit TRBD1. The CDR3 has 16 residues. With 5 bases clipped from V and 2 bases from J, the junction kept 7 bases outside the gene matches. The germline gives CDR1 MDHEN, CDR2 SYDVKM. CDR3 sequence (DNA): TGTGCCAGCAGTCTGACAGGGGGATCGACCAAAAACATTCAGTACTTC. Translating it yields CASSLTGGSTKNIQYF.

This clonotype was seen a handful of times. The chain carries TRBV20-1 and TRBJ2-7, with a possible D match to TRBD2 (5 bases). V was shortened by 0 bases and J by 1 base, with 13 bases between the two germline ends. This CDR3 is built from 15 residues. The germline gives CDR1 DFQATT, CDR2 SNEGSKA (reference sequence). This chain's CDR3 is CSARDWPSLSYEQYF. CDR3 sequence (DNA): TGCAGTGCTAGAGATTGGCCTAGCTTGTCCTACGAGCAGTACTTC.

The chain carries TRBV30 and TRBJ2-2; 8 bases agree with TRBD1. This CDR3 comprises 16 residues. V trimming: 4 bases; J trimming: 3 bases; junction bases outside the gene matches: 10. Germline assignment: CDR1 GTSNPN and CDR2 SVGIG (reference sequence). The chain's CDR3 is CAWTTPGTGYTGELFF. CDR3 bases: TGTGCCTGGACCACCCCCGGGACAGGTTACACCGGGGAGCTGTTTTTT.

This clonotype was observed at least ten times. This chain uses TRBV20-1 with TRBJ2-1; no clear D gene. The CDR3 extends over 14 amino acids. In germline, CDR1 is DFQATT, CDR2 SNEGSKA (reference sequence). V lost 5 bases, J lost 3 bases, and 14 bases lay in between. In DNA, the CDR3 is TGCAGTGCTTCCGCCGAAGGCGGCTACAATGAGCAGTTCTTC. Translated: CSASAEGGYNEQFF.

This chain uses TRBV2 with TRBJ1-1, with D perhaps TRBD1 (6 bases). V was cut by 4 bases and J by 7 bases, with 16 bases left in between. CDR3 size: 14 residues. CDR1 is SNHLY, CDR2 FYNNEI, per germline. The DNA for the CDR3 is TGTGCCAGCAGTGTAGGGGCAGGGGACATTGAAGCTTTCTTT. Translation: CASSVGAGDIEAFF.

This clonotype was recorded many times. The V call is TRBV19, the J call TRBJ1-1; D might be TRBD1 (6 bases). Germline V gene sequence: CDR1 LNHDA, CDR2 SQIVND (reference sequence). The CDR3 sequence is 12 residues long. Trimming cost V 6 bases and J 5 bases, with 10 bases left between them. Written as DNA, the CDR3 is TGTGCCAGTAGCGGGGGGCGGACTGAAGCTTTCTTT. Protein sequence: CASSGGRTEAFF.

This clonotype has a count of ten or more. V usage is TRBV27 and J usage is TRBJ2-7; TRBD1 agrees at 10 bases. Trimming took 8 bases from V and 4 from J; bases not matched to a gene: 11. Germline values: CDR1 MNHEY, CDR2 SMNVEV (reference sequence). The CDR3 is 15 amino acids. CDR3 DNA: TGTGCCAGCCGGCTCACCCGGACAGGGGGTTACGAGCAGTACTTC. Translated: CASRLTRTGGYEQYF.

This clonotype was picked up many times. The chain recombines TRBV5-1 with TRBJ1-5; D is uncertain. Looked up from germline, CDR1 is SGHRS and CDR2 is YFSETQ. The CDR3 loop spans 14 amino acids. Trimming took 4 bases from V and 4 from J, leaving 12 bases between them. Here the CDR3 DNA reads TGCGCCAGCAGCCCCGACGGGGAAAATCAGCCCCAGCATTTT. It translates to CASSPDGENQPQHF.

The chain recombines TRBV7-2 with TRBJ1-5; D gene uncertain. V lost 1 base and J 7 bases, leaving 8 bases between the germline ends. Looked up from germline, CDR1 is SGHTA and CDR2 is FQGNSA. This CDR3 contains 13 residues. Written as DNA, the CDR3 is TGTGCCAGCAGCTTAGGGCACCCCCAGCCCCAGCATTTT. It codes for CASSLGHPQPQHF.

This clonotype was observed many times. The CDR3 loop reads CASSIYTGTGELFF. In DNA, the CDR3 is TGTGCCAGTAGTATTTACACAGGGACCGGGGAGCTGTTTTTT. The chain is built from TRBV19 and TRBJ2-2; D might be TRBD1 (6 bases). The CDR3 is 14 residues long. V was cut by 3 bases and J by 5 bases, with 10 bases left in between. Per germline, CDR1 LNHDA and CDR2 SQIVND (reference sequence).

The chain joins TRBV11-2 to TRBJ2-2, with 10 bases lining up with TRBD2. The germline CDR1 and CDR2 sequences are SGHAT and FQNNGV. V lost 7 bases, J lost 5 bases, and 16 bases stayed unmatched. This CDR3 is built from 18 residues. The CDR3 region is CASNPYPGVAGGTGELFF. CDR3 bases: TGTGCCAGCAATCCATACCCCGGTGTAGCGGGGGGTACCGGGGAGCTGTTTTTT.

This clonotype was counted ten times or more. The chain carries TRBV20-1 and TRBJ1-5; no reliable D call. Germline lookup yields CDR1 DFQATT and CDR2 SNEGSKA (reference sequence). This CDR3 is 13 amino acids long. Deletions cut 6 bases from V and 0 bases from J, with 9 bases between. The CDR3 DNA follows: TGCAGTGCACGAGGGCCTAGCAATCAGCCCCAGCATTTT. Translating it yields CSARGPSNQPQHF.